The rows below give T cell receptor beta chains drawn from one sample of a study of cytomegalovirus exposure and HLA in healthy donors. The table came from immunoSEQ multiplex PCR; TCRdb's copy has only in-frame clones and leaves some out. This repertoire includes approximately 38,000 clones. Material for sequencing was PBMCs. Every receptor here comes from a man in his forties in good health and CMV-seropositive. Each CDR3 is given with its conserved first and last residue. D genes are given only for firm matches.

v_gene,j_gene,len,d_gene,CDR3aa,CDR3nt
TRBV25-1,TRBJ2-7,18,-,CASSERGGRGASSYEQYF,TGTGCCAGCAGTGAACGGGGAGGCAGGGGGGCGAGCTCCTACGAGCAGTACTTC
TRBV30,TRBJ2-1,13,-,CAWSTGSYNEQFF,TGTGCCTGGAGTACGGGAAGTTACAATGAGCAGTTCTTC
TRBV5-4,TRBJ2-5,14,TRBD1,CASSRTGSAETQYF,TGTGCCAGCTCCCGGACAGGGAGTGCAGAGACCCAGTACTTC
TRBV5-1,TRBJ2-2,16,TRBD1,CASSRGQGVNTGELFF,TGCGCCAGCAGCCGTGGACAGGGGGTGAACACCGGGGAGCTGTTTTTT
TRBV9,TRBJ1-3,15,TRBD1,CASSRTGSSGNTIYF,TGTGCCAGCAGCCGGACAGGGTCCTCTGGAAACACCATATATTTT
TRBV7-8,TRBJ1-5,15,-,CASSLGQIVNQPQHF,TGTGCCAGCAGCCTCGGACAAATAGTCAATCAGCCCCAGCATTTT
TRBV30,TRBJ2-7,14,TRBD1,CAWSVGQPSYEQYF,TGTGCCTGGAGTGTGGGACAGCCCTCCTACGAGCAGTACTTC
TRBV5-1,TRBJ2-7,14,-,CASLGGHPREEQYF,TGCGCCAGCTTGGGGGGTCACCCGCGTGAAGAGCAGTACTTC
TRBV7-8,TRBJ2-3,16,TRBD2,CASSGGTSGSTDTQYF,TGTGCCAGCAGCGGAGGGACTAGCGGGAGCACAGATACGCAGTATTTT
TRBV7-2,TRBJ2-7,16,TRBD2,CASSLASGSKVNEQYF,TGTGCCAGCAGCTTAGCTAGCGGGAGTAAGGTTAACGAGCAGTACTTC
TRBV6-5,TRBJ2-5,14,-,CASSFGGQQETQYF,TGTGCCAGCAGTTTCGGGGGACAGCAAGAGACCCAGTACTTC
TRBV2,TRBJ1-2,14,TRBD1,CASSVRTGSEDYTF,TGTGCCAGCAGTGTGAGGACAGGCTCTGAGGACTACACCTTC
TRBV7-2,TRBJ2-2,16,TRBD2,CASSLGGRESGGELFF,TGTGCCAGCAGCTTAGGCGGGCGGGAGTCGGGCGGGGAGCTGTTTTTT
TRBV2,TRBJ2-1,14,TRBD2,CATLSGRGANEQFF,TGTGCCACTCTTAGCGGGAGGGGAGCGAATGAGCAGTTCTTC
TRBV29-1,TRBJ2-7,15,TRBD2,CSVGAELAATYEQYF,TGCAGCGTTGGGGCCGAACTAGCGGCTACCTACGAGCAGTACTTC
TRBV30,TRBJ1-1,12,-,CAWSVGGFRAFF,TGTGCCTGGAGTGTAGGAGGGTTCAGAGCTTTCTTT
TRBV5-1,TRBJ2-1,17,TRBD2,CATRTGTSGRSYNEQFF,TGCGCCACCCGGACAGGGACTAGCGGTCGCTCCTACAATGAGCAGTTCTTC
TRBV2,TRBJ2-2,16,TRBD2,CASSRGLAANTGELFF,TGTGCCAGCAGTCGGGGACTAGCGGCGAACACCGGGGAGCTGTTTTTT
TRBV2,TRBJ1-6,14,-,CASGQSSYNSPLHF,TGTGCCAGCGGGCAGAGCTCCTATAATTCACCCCTCCACTTT
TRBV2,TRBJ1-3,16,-,CASSDGQGSSGNTIYF,TGTGCCAGCAGTGATGGTCAGGGGTCGTCTGGAAACACCATATATTTT
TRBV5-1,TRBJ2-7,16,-,CASSLRAGTPLYEQYF,TGCGCCAGCAGCTTGCGGGCCGGGACACCCCTCTACGAGCAGTACTTC
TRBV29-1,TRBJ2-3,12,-,CSYSGRTDTQYF,TGCAGCTATTCAGGGCGTACAGATACGCAGTATTTT
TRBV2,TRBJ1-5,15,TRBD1,CASRLQTGLVQPQHF,TGTGCCAGCAGGCTTCAGACAGGGTTGGTTCAGCCCCAGCATTTT
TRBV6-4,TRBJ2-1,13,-,CAIQEPQGNEQFF,TGTGCCATCCAAGAGCCCCAGGGCAATGAGCAGTTCTTC
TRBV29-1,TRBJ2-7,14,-,CSVDRREPTYEQYF,TGCAGCGTTGATAGGAGGGAGCCGACCTACGAGCAGTACTTC
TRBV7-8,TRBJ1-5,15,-,CASSYGQPNYQPQHF,TGTGCCAGCAGCTACGGACAGCCCAATTATCAGCCCCAGCATTTT
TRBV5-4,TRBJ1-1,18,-,CASSAVGRSRAEGDEAFF,TGTGCCAGCAGCGCGGTGGGTAGGTCGCGGGCCGAGGGGGATGAAGCTTTCTTT
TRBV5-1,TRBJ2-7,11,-,CASRNNYEQYF,TGCGCCAGCAGGAACAACTACGAGCAGTACTTC
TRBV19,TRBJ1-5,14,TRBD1,CASSSTGANQPQHF,TGTGCCAGTAGCTCGACAGGGGCCAATCAGCCCCAGCATTTT
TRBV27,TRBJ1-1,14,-,CASRSRGGNTEAFF,TGTGCCAGCAGGAGTCGAGGGGGGAACACTGAAGCTTTCTTT
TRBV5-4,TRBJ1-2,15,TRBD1,CASSAQGQGIYGYTF,TGTGCCAGCAGCGCCCAAGGACAGGGGATCTATGGCTACACCTTC
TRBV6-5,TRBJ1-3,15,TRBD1,CASRKLTGGENTIYF,TGTGCCAGCAGAAAACTGACAGGGGGCGAAAACACCATATATTTT
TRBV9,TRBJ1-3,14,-,CASSPPSPGNTIYF,TGTGCCAGCAGCCCTCCTTCCCCTGGAAACACCATATATTTT
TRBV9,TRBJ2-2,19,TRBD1,CASSPRGFPGQAWTGELFF,TGTGCCAGCAGCCCCAGGGGGTTCCCTGGCCAAGCCTGGACCGGGGAGCTGTTTTTT
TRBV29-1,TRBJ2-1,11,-,CSGLVYNEQFF,TGCAGCGGACTGGTCTACAATGAGCAGTTCTTC
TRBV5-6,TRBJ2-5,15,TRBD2,CASIERSGGEETQYF,TGTGCCAGCATCGAGCGCAGCGGGGGCGAGGAGACCCAGTACTTC
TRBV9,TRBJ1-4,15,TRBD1,CASSEAWTGEGKLFF,TGTGCCAGCAGCGAAGCGTGGACAGGGGAGGGAAAACTGTTTTTT
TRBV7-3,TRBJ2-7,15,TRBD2,CASSLGLAGPYEQYF,TGTGCCAGCAGCTTAGGGCTAGCGGGCCCGTACGAGCAGTACTTC
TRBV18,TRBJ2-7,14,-,CASSPVSQDYEQYF,TGTGCCAGCTCACCCGTATCTCAGGACTACGAGCAGTACTTC
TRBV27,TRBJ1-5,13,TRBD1,CASSPDRDQPQHF,TGTGCCAGCAGTCCCGACAGGGATCAGCCCCAGCATTTT
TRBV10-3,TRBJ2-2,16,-,CAALPGGERDTGELFF,TGTGCCGCCCTCCCCGGAGGGGAGCGCGACACCGGGGAGCTGTTTTTT
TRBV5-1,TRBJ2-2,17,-,CATRQDTVLSNTGELFF,TGCGCCACCCGACAGGACACAGTCCTGTCGAACACCGGGGAGCTGTTTTTT
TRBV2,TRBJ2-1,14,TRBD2,CASRPGLVNNEQFF,TGTGCCAGCAGACCGGGACTAGTGAACAATGAGCAGTTCTTC
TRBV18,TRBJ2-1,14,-,CASSPRAAYNEQFF,TGTGCCAGCTCACCACGCGCGGCGTACAATGAGCAGTTCTTC
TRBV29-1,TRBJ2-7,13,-,CSVEDDSSYEQYF,TGCAGCGTTGAAGACGACAGCTCCTACGAGCAGTACTTC
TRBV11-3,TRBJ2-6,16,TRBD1,CAIGTGPYSGANVLTF,TGTGCCATCGGGACAGGGCCCTACTCTGGGGCCAACGTCCTGACTTTC
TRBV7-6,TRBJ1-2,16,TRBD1,CASSSYAGTGGNGYTF,TGTGCCAGCAGCTCCTACGCCGGGACAGGGGGGAATGGCTACACCTTC
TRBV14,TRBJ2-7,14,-,CASSQALESYEQYF,TGTGCCAGCAGCCAAGCCCTGGAGTCCTACGAGCAGTACTTC
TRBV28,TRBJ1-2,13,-,CATQATGSQGYTF,TGTGCCACTCAGGCCACAGGGAGTCAAGGCTACACCTTC
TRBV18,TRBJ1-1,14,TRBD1,CASSPTDRGAEAFF,TGTGCCAGCTCACCAACGGACAGGGGGGCTGAAGCTTTCTTT